This T cell receptor (beta chain) was recorded in a study of CD8 T cells in Susac syndrome. General observations from the study: The relatively small number of individuals in the TCR sequencing and HLA analysis was acknowledged by the study.

TEMRA cells were enriched by FACS, while CD8+ and CD4+ T cells were obtained through a negative isolation that was performed magnetically. As to this clonotype: Its specificity is unknown.

It was with random hexamers that about 0.45 to 1 ug RNA was reverse transcribed. Across 54 Vbeta and 13 Jbeta, immunoSEQ multiplex PCR amplified TCR beta CDR3. TCRdb reprocessed the immunoSEQ multiplex PCR reads with MiXCR, giving one entry per CDR3 protein. The table has under 200,000 distinct CDR3 sequences, approximately 95% seen once. The sequencing input was CD8+ T cells from PBMCs. This receptor was identified in a human donor with multiple sclerosis.

CDR3 protein: CASSPSGGTTTDTQYF. CDR3 coding DNA: TGCGCCAGCAGCCCCTCTGGGGGGACGACCACAGATACGCAGTATTTT. This chain uses TRBV4-1 with TRBJ2-3; possible D gene TRBD2, 6 bases. This CDR3 comprises 16 residues. Germline CDR1 MGHRA, CDR2 YSYEKL. Deletions cut 4 bases from V and 2 bases from J, with 16 bases between.